This is a list of T cell receptor beta chains from one sample in a study of T-cell reconstitution after alpha-beta-depleted transplantation in children. MiXCR, run by TCRdb on the PCR reads, gives a single entry per CDR3 protein. The table lists about 300,000 distinct CDR3 sequences, about a tenth of them singletons. This sample comprised PBMCs, obtained before TCRalphabeta/CD19-depleted stem cell transplant. The source of these receptors is a boy less than two years old with acute myeloid leukemia, due to receive a stem cell transplant. The CDR3 runs from the conserved cysteine through the conserved F or W. The D gene is left open where the match is weak. Part of the rows lack a size; the others show once, few, many or a class for expanded clones.

CASSLPGTSGRGDTQYF	TGTGCCAGCAGTTTACCCGGGACTAGCGGGAGGGGAGATACGCAGTATTTT	TRBV28	TRBD2	TRBJ2-3	NA
CASSLPSFRDGQETQYF	TGTGCCAGCAGCTTACCGTCGTTCCGGGACGGACAAGAGACCCAGTACTTC	TRBV7-9	NA	TRBJ2-5	many
CASSHTGWSYEQYF	TGCGCCAGCAGCCATACAGGTTGGTCCTACGAGCAGTACTTC	TRBV4-3	NA	TRBJ2-7	few
CSARARVGYEQYF	TGCAGTGCTAGAGCCCGGGTGGGTTACGAGCAGTACTTC	TRBV20-1	NA	TRBJ2-7	many
CTTSLSTDTQYF	TGTACCACGAGCCTTTCCACAGATACGCAGTATTTT	TRBV28	NA	TRBJ2-3	many
CSVGTSGRHYEQFF	TGCAGCGTTGGGACTAGCGGGAGGCATTATGAGCAGTTCTTC	TRBV29-1	TRBD2	TRBJ2-1	many
CASSQDWGYEQFF	TGTGCCAGCAGCCAAGATTGGGGTTATGAGCAGTTCTTC	TRBV3-1	NA	TRBJ2-1	NA
CAISGGGQDYGYTF	TGTGCCATCAGTGGAGGGGGACAGGACTATGGCTACACCTTC	TRBV10-3	TRBD1	TRBJ1-2	many
CAISPGLRPPADTQYF	TGTGCCATCAGCCCTGGCCTCAGGCCCCCCGCAGATACGCAGTATTTT	TRBV10-3	NA	TRBJ2-3	NA
CASSLTDWEKLFF	TGTGCCAGCAGTTTGACAGACTGGGAAAAACTGTTTTTT	TRBV28	NA	TRBJ1-4	few
CASSQGLYEQYF	TGTGCCAGCAGTCAGGGCTTATACGAGCAGTACTTC	TRBV6-6	NA	TRBJ2-7	many
CASSLNLAGGQVTQYF	TGTGCCAGCAGCTTAAATCTCGCGGGGGGGCAGGTGACCCAGTACTTC	TRBV7-2	TRBD2	TRBJ2-5	few
CASSYGQGANEKLFF	TGTGCCAGCAGTTACGGACAGGGGGCTAATGAAAAACTGTTTTTT	TRBV6-5	TRBD1	TRBJ1-4	many
CASSQDPPDTQYF	TGCGCCAGCAGCCAAGATCCCCCAGATACGCAGTATTTT	TRBV4-1	NA	TRBJ2-3	few
CASSYSGMNTEAFF	TGTGCCAGCAGTTACTCGGGGATGAACACTGAAGCTTTCTTT	TRBV6-6	NA	TRBJ1-1	many
CASSVRGETQYF	TGTGCCAGCAGCGTTCGTGGAGAGACGCAGTATTTT	TRBV7-3	NA	TRBJ2-3	many
CASSRTGQNTGELFF	TGTGCCAGCAGCCGAACGGGACAGAACACCGGGGAGCTGTTTTTT	TRBV14	NA	TRBJ2-2	many
CASSLGLGPRRNYGYTF	TGTGCCAGCAGCTTGGGACTGGGGCCGCGACGGAACTATGGCTACACCTTC	TRBV5-5	NA	TRBJ1-2	NA
CSARGGVWTEAFF	TGCAGTGCTAGAGGCGGGGTATGGACTGAAGCTTTCTTT	TRBV20-1	NA	TRBJ1-1	few
CSSAGDGGELFF	TGCAGCTCGGCGGGGGACGGCGGGGAGCTGTTTTTT	TRBV29-1	TRBD2	TRBJ2-2	many
CASSLRLPYEQYF	TGTGCCAGCAGTTTGAGGCTACCCTACGAGCAGTACTTC	TRBV12-3/TRBV12-4	NA	TRBJ2-7	many
CASSSPGGQKITEAFF	TGTGCCAGCAGTTCCCCAGGCGGGCAGAAGATTACTGAAGCTTTCTTT	TRBV28	NA	TRBJ1-1	many
CSARSGGLGNTIYF	TGCAGTGCTAGATCGGGGGGATTAGGGAACACCATATATTTT	TRBV20-1	NA	TRBJ1-3	many
CASSPWDSGSHEQYF	TGTGCCAGCAGCCCCTGGGACAGCGGGAGCCACGAGCAGTACTTC	TRBV7-9	NA	TRBJ2-7	few
CSARERDRGNSPLHF	TGCAGTGCTAGAGAACGGGACAGGGGGAATTCACCCCTCCACTTT	TRBV20-1	TRBD1	TRBJ1-6	many
CSASRTSTLSSYNEQFF	TGCAGTGCTAGTCGAACCTCCACGCTGAGCTCCTACAATGAGCAGTTCTTC	TRBV20-1	NA	TRBJ2-1	few
CSVKDRGQGYEQYF	TGCAGCGTGAAGGACAGGGGGCAGGGCTACGAGCAGTACTTC	TRBV29-1	TRBD1	TRBJ2-7	many